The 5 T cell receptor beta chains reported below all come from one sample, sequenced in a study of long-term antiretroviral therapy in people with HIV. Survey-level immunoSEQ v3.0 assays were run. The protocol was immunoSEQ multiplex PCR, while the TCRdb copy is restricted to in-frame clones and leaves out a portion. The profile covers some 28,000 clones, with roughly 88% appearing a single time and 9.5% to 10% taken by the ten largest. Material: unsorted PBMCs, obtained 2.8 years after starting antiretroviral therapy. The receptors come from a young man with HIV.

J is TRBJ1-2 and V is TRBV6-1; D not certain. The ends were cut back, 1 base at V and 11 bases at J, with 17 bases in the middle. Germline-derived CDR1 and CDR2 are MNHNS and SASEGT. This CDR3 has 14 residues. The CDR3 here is CASSEGTASMGYTF. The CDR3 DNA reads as TGTGCCAGCAGTGAAGGGACGGCCTCTATGGGTTACACCTTC.

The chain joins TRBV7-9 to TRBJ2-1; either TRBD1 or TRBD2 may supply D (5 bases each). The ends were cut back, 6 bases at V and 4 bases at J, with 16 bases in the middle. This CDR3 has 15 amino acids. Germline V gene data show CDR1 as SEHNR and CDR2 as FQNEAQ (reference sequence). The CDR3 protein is CASRLRGDPYNEQFF. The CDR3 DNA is TGTGCCAGCAGACTACGGGGCGACCCGTACAATGAGCAGTTCTTC.

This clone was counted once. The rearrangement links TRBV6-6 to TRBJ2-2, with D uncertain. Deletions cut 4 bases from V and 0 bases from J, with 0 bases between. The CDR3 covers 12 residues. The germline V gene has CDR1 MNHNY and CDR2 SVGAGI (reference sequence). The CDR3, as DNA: TGTGCCAGCAGTTCGAACACCGGGGAGCTGTTTTTT. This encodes CASSSNTGELFF.

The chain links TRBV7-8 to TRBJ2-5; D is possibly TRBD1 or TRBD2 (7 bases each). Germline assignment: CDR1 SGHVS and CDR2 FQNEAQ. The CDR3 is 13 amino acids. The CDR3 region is CASRAGGAGTQYF. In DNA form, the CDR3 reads TGTGCTAGCCGGGCAGGGGGGGCGGGGACCCAGTACTTC. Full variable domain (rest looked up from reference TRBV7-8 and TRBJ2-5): GAGVSQSPRYKVAKRGQDVALRCDPISGHVSLFWYQQALGQGPEFLTYFQNEAQLDKSGLPSDRFFAERPEGSVSTLKIQRTQQEDSAVYLCASRAGGAGTQYFGPGTRLLVL.

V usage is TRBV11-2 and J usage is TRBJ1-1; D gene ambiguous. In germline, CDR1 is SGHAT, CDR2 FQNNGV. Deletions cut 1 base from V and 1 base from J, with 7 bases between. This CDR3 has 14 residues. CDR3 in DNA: TGTGCCAGCAGCTTAGTGGTCGGGAACACTGAAGCTTTCTTT. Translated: CASSLVVGNTEAFF.